This paragraph reports one TCR beta chain. This may be a read error, as it is one base from a much larger clone. The sample is drawn from a study of T cell repertoires in cytomegalovirus infection. The CDR3 runs to 13 residues. The germline V gene has CDR1 SGHTA and CDR2 FQGTGA. TCRdb re-analysed the reads in MiXCR, keeping a single row per CDR3 protein. The profile covers around 630,000 distinct CDR3 sequences, with approximately 24% appearing a single time and around 7.6% taken by the ten largest. The sequence derives from a human donor in good health (CMV status not recorded). Some clones in this sample may be carry-over from other donors' samples. V usage is TRBV7-3 and J usage is TRBJ2-5; D call uncertain. The sequenced sample consisted of CD8+ T cells from PBMCs. The CDR3 coding sequence is TGTGCCAGCAACTTAACGTCAGGCGAGACCCAGTACTTC. Translating it yields CASNLTSGETQYF.